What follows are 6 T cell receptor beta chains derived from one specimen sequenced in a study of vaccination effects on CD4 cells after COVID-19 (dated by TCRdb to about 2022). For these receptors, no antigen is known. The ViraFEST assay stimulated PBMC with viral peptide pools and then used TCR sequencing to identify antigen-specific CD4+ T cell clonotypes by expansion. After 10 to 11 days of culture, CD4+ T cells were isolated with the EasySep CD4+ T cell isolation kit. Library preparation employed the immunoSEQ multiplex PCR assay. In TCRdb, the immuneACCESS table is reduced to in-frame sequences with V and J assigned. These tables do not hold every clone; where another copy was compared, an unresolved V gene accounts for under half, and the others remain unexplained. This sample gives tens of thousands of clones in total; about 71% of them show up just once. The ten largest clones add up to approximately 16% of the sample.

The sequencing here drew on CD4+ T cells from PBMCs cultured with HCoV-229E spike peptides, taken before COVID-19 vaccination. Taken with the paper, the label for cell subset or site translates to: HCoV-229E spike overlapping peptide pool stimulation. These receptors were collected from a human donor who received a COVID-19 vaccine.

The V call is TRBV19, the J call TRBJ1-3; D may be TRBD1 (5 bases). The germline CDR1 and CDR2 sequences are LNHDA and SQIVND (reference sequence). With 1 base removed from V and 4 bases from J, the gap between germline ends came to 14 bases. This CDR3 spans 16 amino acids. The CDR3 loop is CASSIAGDFLGNTIYF. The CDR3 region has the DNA TGTGCCAGTAGTATAGCCGGGGACTTTCTAGGAAACACCATATATTTT.

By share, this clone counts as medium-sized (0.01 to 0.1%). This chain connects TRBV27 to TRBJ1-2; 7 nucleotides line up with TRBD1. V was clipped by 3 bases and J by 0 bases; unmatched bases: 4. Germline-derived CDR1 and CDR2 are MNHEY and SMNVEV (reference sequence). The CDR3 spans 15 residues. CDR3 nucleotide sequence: TGTGCCAGCAGTTTTGCAGACAGGGCTAACTATGGCTACACCTTC. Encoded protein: CASSFADRANYGYTF.

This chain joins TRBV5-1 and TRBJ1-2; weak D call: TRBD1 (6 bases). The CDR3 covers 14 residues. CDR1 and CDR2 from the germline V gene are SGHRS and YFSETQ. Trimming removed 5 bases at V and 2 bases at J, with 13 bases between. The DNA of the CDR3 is TGCGCCAGCAGATCAGGGGAGGGGAACTATGGCTACACCTTC. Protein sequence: CASRSGEGNYGYTF.

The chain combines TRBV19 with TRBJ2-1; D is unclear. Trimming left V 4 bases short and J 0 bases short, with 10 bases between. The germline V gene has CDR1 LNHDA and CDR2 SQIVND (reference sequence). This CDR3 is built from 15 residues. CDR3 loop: CASSTDARSYNEQFF. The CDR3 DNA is TGTGCCAGTAGTACGGACGCTCGCTCCTACAATGAGCAGTTCTTC. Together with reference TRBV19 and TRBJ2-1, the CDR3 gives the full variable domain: DGGITQSPKYLFRKEGQNVTLSCEQNLNHDAMYWYRQDPGQGLRLIYYSQIVNDFQKGDIAEGYSVSREKKESFPLTVTSAQKNPTAFYLCASSTDARSYNEQFFGPGTRLTVL.

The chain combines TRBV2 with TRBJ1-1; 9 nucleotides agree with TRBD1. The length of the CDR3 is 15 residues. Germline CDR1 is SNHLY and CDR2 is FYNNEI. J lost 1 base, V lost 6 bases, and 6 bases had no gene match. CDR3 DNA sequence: TGTGCCAGCAGGGAACAGGGGGCGCGGAACACTGAAGCTTTCTTT. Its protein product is CASREQGARNTEAFF. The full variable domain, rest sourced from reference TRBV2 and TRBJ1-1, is EPEVTQTPSHQVTQMGQEVILRCVPISNHLYFYWYRQILGQKVEFLVSFYNNEISEKSEIFDDQFSVERPDGSNFTLKIRSTKLEDSAMYFCASREQGARNTEAFFGQGTRLTVV.

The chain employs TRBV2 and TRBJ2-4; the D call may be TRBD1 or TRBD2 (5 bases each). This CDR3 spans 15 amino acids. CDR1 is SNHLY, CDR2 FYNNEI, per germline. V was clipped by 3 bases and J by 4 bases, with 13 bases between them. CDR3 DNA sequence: TGTGCCAGCAGTGAGTTGGGGACGCTAAAAAACATTCAGTACTTC. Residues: CASSELGTLKNIQYF.